This TCR beta chain was documented in a study of T cell responses to AZD1222 COVID-19 vaccine. This clone was counted a few times. What it binds is unknown. Regarding the study as a whole: The donor cohort was predominantly white British with a female majority, and clonal diversity may have been underestimated.

Sequencing used immunoSEQ multiplex PCR; TCRdb keeps in-frame clones, though not all of them. The sample consists of fewer than 120,000 clones, about nine tenths of them appearing once. The J segment lost 3 bases and the V segment lost 4 bases, leaving 4 bases of the junction unmatched. CDR3 length equals 14 residues. Germline V gene lookup returns CDR1 SGHDN and CDR2 FVKESK. The sequence came from an adult in good health. The rearrangement uses TRBV14 and TRBJ2-7; 9 bases fit TRBD1. The source was peripheral blood, collected on day 0 of AZD1222 vaccination. The DNA of the CDR3 is TGTGCCAGCAGCCGTAGGACAGGGGACTACGAGCAGTACTTC. Protein sequence: CASSRRTGDYEQYF.